This entry lists 13 T cell receptor beta chains sequenced from one sample in a study of radiation and T cells in renal cell carcinoma. Using immunoSEQ multiplex PCR, the repertoire was profiled, and TCRdb retains in-frame clones only, with some absent. The table records approximately 86,000 clones, just under 85% of them present only once. Time point in this sample: blood 4 weeks post-SBRT, at nephrectomy. Sample treatment: 15 Gy SBRT to primary tumor, nephrectomy 4 weeks later. This material consisted of blood, taken from a patient whose treatment included radiotherapy and nephrectomy. The receptors come from a man in his fifties with renal cell carcinoma.

V usage is TRBV7-3 and J usage is TRBJ1-1, with D possibly being TRBD1 (5 bases). The CDR3 is 12 amino acids. Per the germline V gene, CDR1 is SGHTA and CDR2 is FQGTGA. The V end lost 5 bases, the J end lost 13 bases, and 17 bases lay between the germline ends. The CDR3 bases are TGTGCCAGCAGCACCTATTCAGGGAATCTTTTCTTT. Protein sequence: CASSTYSGNLFF.

V usage is TRBV2 and J usage is TRBJ1-2; D not resolved. This CDR3 comprises 14 residues. Trimming removed 1 base at V and 7 bases at J, with 13 bases between. The germline V gene has CDR1 SNHLY and CDR2 FYNNEI. The CDR3 region has the DNA TGTGCCAGCAGTGAAGACGGGGTAGGGTCTGGCTACACCTTC. The encoded protein is CASSEDGVGSGYTF.

The V call is TRBV10-3, the J call TRBJ2-3; 12 nucleotides line up with TRBD2. The CDR3 totals 16 residues. Germline CDR1 is ENHRY and CDR2 is SYGVKD. Germline trimming cut 6 bases from V and 5 bases from J; bases unmatched to any gene: 9. Here the CDR3 DNA reads TGTGCCATCAGGGACCCAGGACTAGCGGGATTAGATACGCAGTATTTT. Residues: CAIRDPGLAGLDTQYF.

This chain uses TRBV5-5 with TRBJ1-2; D perhaps matches TRBD1 (5 bases). Trimming removed 0 bases at V and 12 bases at J, with 15 bases between. CDR1 is SGHKS, CDR2 YYEKEE, per germline (reference sequence). The CDR3 is 13 residues long. CDR3 amino acids: CASSLEGRGPDTF. In nucleotides, the CDR3 is TGTGCCAGCAGCTTGGAGGGACGGGGCCCCGACACCTTC.

CDR3 sequence: CASRLNSGGGGNIQYF. The CDR3 region has the DNA TGTGCCAGCCGTTTAAATTCGGGCGGGGGAGGAAACATTCAGTACTTC. The rearrangement uses TRBV6-6 and TRBJ2-4; 7 nucleotides line up with TRBD2. The CDR3 length is 16 residues. Unmatched junction bases numbered 16, after V lost 8 bases and J lost 6 bases. Germline V gene data show CDR1 as MNHNY and CDR2 as SVGAGI (reference sequence).

This chain connects TRBV18 to TRBJ1-3; D is uncertain. Trimming shortened V by 4 bases and J by 0 bases, and 7 bases separated the two germline ends. The CDR3 consists of 14 residues. Per germline, CDR1 KGHSH and CDR2 LQKENI. The CDR3 sequence: CASSLTISGNTIYF. The CDR3 region has the DNA TGTGCCAGCTCACTAACAATCTCTGGAAACACCATATATTTT.

This clone was found once. The gene calls are TRBV6-4 and TRBJ2-2; a possible D gene is TRBD2 (5 bases). CDR1 is MRHNA, CDR2 SNTAGT, per germline. The CDR3 length is 14 residues. Trimming shortened V by 8 bases and J by 3 bases, and 13 bases separated the two germline ends. CDR3 nucleotides: TGTGCCAGCCAGAGGGAGTTTGACACCGGGGAGCTGTTTTTT. It is translated as CASQREFDTGELFF.

This clone has just one count. The chain links TRBV5-1 to TRBJ1-2, with 10 bases aligning to TRBD1. The J segment lost 3 bases and the V segment lost 4 bases, leaving 6 bases of the junction unmatched. The CDR3 totals 15 residues. The germline gives CDR1 SGHRS, CDR2 YFSETQ. CDR3 DNA: TGCGCCAGCAGCACCCGGACAGGGGGAGACTATGGCTACACCTTC. Translated, it gives CASSTRTGGDYGYTF. Combining the CDR3 with reference TRBV5-1 and TRBJ1-2 gives the whole variable domain KAGVTQTPRYLIKTRGQQVTLSCSPISGHRSVSWYQQTPGQGLQFLFEYFSETQRNKGNFPGRFSGRQFSNSRSEMNVSTLELGDSALYLCASSTRTGGDYGYTFGSGTRLTVV.

V and J are TRBV1 and TRBJ1-2. TRBV1 is a documented pseudogene. This CDR3 comprises 13 residues. The CDR3 DNA sequence: TGCACCAGCAGCCCCCCGGACTGCTATGGCTACACCTTC. Translating it yields CTSSPPDCYGYTF.

V gene TRBV4-3 combines with J gene TRBJ2-1, with D tentatively TRBD1 (6 bases). With 4 bases removed from V and 6 bases from J, the gap between germline ends came to 16 bases. CDR3 size: 15 residues. Germline lookup yields CDR1 LGHNA and CDR2 YSLEER. The DNA of the CDR3 is TGCGCCAGCAGCCCCTCCCACAGGGTATCCAATGAGCAGTTCTTC. This codes for CASSPSHRVSNEQFF.

V and J are TRBV29-1 and TRBJ1-6; D is perhaps TRBD1 (6 bases). Germline V gene sequence: CDR1 SQVTM, CDR2 ANQGSEA. V was clipped by 4 bases and J by 6 bases, with 10 bases between them. This CDR3 is 13 amino acids long. CDR3: CSVGEGVNSPLHF. The CDR3 bases are TGCAGCGTTGGGGAGGGGGTTAATTCACCCCTCCACTTT.

The chain is built from TRBV7-9 and TRBJ2-3, with 10 positions matching TRBD2. The CDR3 is 15 amino acids. In germline, CDR1 is SEHNR, CDR2 FQNEAQ (reference sequence). V lost 4 bases to trimming and J lost 7 bases; unmatched junction nucleotides: 8. The CDR3 coding sequence is TGTGCCAGCAGCTCCGGCGTAGCGGGGGGCTATACGCAGTATTTT. As protein: CASSSGVAGGYTQYF. Based on the CDR3 plus reference TRBV7-9 and TRBJ2-3, the full variable domain is DTGVSQNPRHKITKRGQNVTFRCDPISEHNRLYWYRQTLGQGPEFLTYFQNEAQLEKSRLLSDRFSAERPKGSFSTLEIQRTEQGDSAMYLCASSSGVAGGYTQYFGPGTRLTVL.

The V and J genes are TRBV10-1 and TRBJ2-5, with a possible D match to TRBD2 (6 bases). V lost 0 bases and J lost 2, with 13 bases in between. CDR3 length equals 16 residues. From germline, CDR1 is WNHNN and CDR2 SYGVQD (reference sequence). This chain's CDR3 is CASSESEGSGQETQYF. Here the CDR3 DNA reads TGCGCCAGCAGTGAGTCGGAGGGGTCGGGGCAAGAGACCCAGTACTTC.